The sequence of this T cell receptor (beta chain) was determined in a study of T cell responses to AZD1222 COVID-19 vaccine. Clones were read by immunoSEQ multiplex PCR, and TCRdb kept only the in-frame ones, dropping some. The sample has about 210,000 clones, around 94% seen once. A remark on this clone: Its antigen remains unknown.

Study-wide findings and caveats: Spike-specific TCR repertoires showed rising breadth and depth after two AZD1222 doses. In a largely white British group with more females than males, clonal diversity was possibly underestimated. Spike-wide coverage was observed for vaccine-associated CD4 TCRs, with dominant responses at 160-218 and 743-854. The study sampled repertoires only after the peak T cell response.

The CDR3 loop spans 13 amino acids. Between the trimmed V and J ends, which lost 8 bases and 3 bases, there was a span of 11 bases. This material consisted of peripheral blood, taken 28 days after the second dose of the MenACWY control vaccine. The chain employs TRBV12-3 or TRBV12-4 and TRBJ1-3; D may be TRBD1 (6 bases). The receptor was isolated from an adult who received the MenACWY meningococcal vaccine as a control. DNA for the CDR3: TGTGCCAGCGACAGGCCCTTTGGAAACACCATATATTTT. Encoded protein: CASDRPFGNTIYF.